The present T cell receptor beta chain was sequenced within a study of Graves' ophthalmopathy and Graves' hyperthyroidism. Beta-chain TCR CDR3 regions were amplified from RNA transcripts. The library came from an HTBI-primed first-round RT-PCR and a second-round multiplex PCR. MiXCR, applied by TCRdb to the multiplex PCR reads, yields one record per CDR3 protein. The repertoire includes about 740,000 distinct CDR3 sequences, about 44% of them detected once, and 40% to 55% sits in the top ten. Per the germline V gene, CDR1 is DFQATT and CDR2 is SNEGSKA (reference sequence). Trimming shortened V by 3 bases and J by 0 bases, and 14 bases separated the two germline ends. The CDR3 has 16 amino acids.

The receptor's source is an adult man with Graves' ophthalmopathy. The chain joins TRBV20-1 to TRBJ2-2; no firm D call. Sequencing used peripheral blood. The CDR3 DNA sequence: TGCAGTGCTAGGTCTGGGCGGCCCACGAACACCGGGGAGCTGTTTTTT. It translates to CSARSGRPTNTGELFF.